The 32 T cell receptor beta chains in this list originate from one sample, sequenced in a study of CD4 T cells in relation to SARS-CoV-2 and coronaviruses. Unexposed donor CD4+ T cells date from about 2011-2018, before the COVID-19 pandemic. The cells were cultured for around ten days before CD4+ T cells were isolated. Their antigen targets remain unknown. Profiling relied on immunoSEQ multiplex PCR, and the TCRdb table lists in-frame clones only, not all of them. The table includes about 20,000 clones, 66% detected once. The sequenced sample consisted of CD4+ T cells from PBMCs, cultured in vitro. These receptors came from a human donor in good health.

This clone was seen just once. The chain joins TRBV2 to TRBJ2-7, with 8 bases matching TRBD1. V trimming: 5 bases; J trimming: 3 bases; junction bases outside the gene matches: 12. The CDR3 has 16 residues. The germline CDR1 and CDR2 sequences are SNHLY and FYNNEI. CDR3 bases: TGTGCCAGCAGTCCCATCTTCGGACAGGGTGGCTACGAGCAGTACTTC. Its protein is CASSPIFGQGGYEQYF.

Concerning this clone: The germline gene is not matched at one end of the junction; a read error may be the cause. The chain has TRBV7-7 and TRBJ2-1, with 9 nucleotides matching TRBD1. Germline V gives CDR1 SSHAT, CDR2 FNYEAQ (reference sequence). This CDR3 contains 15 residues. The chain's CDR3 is CASSPGTGRGNEQFF. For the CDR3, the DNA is TGTGCTAGCAGCCCGGGGACAGGGAGAGGCAATGAGCAGTTCTTC.

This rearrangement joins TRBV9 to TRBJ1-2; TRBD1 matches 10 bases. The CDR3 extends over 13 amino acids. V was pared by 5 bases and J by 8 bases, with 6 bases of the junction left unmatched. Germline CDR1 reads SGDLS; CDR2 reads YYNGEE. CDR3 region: CASRTGGPGGYTF. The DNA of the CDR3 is TGTGCCAGCAGGACAGGGGGCCCGGGCGGCTACACCTTC.

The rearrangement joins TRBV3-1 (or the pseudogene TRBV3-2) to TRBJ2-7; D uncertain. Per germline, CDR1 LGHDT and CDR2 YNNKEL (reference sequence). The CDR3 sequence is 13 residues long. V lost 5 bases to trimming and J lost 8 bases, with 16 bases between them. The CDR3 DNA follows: TGTGCCAGCAGCTCCCAGGTTGGCACCAAGCAGTACTTC. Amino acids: CASSSQVGTKQYF.

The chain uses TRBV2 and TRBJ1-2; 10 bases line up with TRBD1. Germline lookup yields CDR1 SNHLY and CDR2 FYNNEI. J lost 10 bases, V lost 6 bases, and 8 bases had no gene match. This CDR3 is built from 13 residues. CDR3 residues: CASRGDRGPVYTF. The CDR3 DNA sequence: TGTGCCAGCAGGGGAGACAGGGGGCCGGTCTACACCTTC. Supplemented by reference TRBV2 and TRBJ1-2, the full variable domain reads EPEVTQTPSHQVTQMGQEVILRCVPISNHLYFYWYRQILGQKVEFLVSFYNNEISEKSEIFDDQFSVERPDGSNFTLKIRSTKLEDSAMYFCASRGDRGPVYTFGSGTRLTVV.

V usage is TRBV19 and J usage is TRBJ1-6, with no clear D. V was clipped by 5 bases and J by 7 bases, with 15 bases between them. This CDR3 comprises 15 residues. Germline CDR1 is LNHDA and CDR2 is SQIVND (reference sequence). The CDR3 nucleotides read TGTGCCAGTAGTTCCCGGGTGAGTTTAAATTCACCCCTCCACTTT. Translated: CASSSRVSLNSPLHF.

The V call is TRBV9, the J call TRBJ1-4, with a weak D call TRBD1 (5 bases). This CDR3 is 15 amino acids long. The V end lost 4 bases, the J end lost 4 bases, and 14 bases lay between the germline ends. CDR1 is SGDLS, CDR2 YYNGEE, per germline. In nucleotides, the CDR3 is TGTGCCAGCAGCCCCGGGGACCGAGGTAATGAAAAACTGTTTTTT. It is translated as CASSPGDRGNEKLFF.

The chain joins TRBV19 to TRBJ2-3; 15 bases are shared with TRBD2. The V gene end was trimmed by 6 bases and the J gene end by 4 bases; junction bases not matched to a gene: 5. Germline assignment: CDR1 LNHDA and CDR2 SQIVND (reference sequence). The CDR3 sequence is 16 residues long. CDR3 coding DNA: TGTGCCAGTAGCCGGACTAGCGGGGGGGCCGCAGATACGCAGTATTTT. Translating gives CASSRTSGGAADTQYF. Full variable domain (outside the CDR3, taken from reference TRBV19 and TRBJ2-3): DGGITQSPKYLFRKEGQNVTLSCEQNLNHDAMYWYRQDPGQGLRLIYYSQIVNDFQKGDIAEGYSVSREKKESFPLTVTSAQKNPTAFYLCASSRTSGGAADTQYFGPGTRLTVL.

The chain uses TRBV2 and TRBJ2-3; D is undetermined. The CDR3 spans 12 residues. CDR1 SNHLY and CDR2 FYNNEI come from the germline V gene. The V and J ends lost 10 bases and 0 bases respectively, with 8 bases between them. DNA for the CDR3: TGTGCCACCCGACCGAGCACAGATACGCAGTATTTT. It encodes CATRPSTDTQYF.

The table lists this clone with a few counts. CDR3 DNA sequence: TGTGCCAGCAGTTCATCAGGGATTTGGTCACCCCTCCACTTT. It codes for CASSSSGIWSPLHF. The chain combines TRBV6-5 with TRBJ1-6, with D maybe TRBD1 (5 bases). The germline CDR1 and CDR2 sequences are MNHEY and SVGAGI. This CDR3 has 14 residues. The V end lost 4 bases, the J end lost 10 bases, and 14 bases lay between the germline ends.

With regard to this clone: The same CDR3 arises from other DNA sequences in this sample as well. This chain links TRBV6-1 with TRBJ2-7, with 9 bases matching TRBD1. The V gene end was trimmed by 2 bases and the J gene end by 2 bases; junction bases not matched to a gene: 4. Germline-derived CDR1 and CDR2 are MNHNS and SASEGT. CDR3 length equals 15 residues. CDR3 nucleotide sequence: TGTGCCAGCAGTGAAATGGACAGGGGAACCTACGAGCAGTACTTC. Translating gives CASSEMDRGTYEQYF.

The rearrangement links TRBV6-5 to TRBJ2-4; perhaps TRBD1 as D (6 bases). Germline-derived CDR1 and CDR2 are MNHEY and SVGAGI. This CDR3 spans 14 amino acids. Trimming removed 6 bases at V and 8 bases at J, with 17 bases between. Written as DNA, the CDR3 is TGTGCCAGCAGGCCCGGACAGTCGAGCGACATTCAGTACTTC. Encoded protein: CASRPGQSSDIQYF.

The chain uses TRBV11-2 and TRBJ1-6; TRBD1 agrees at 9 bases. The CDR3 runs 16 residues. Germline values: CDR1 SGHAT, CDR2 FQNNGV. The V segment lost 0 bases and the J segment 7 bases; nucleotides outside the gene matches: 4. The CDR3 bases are TGTGCCAGCAGCTTAGAACAGGGGGCCGGGAATTCACCCCTCCACTTT. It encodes CASSLEQGAGNSPLHF.

The CDR3 sequence is CASSQDPSGTDTQYF. The CDR3 nucleotides are TGCGCCAGCAGCCAAGATCCTAGCGGCACAGATACGCAGTATTTT. The chain uses TRBV4-3 and TRBJ2-3, with D perhaps matching TRBD2 (6 bases). The CDR3 covers 15 residues. The germline gives CDR1 LGHNA, CDR2 YSLEER. Trimming shortened V by 0 bases and J by 1 base, and 8 bases separated the two germline ends.

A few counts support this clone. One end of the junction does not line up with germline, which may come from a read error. In nucleotides, the CDR3 is TGTGCTAGCAGCATGGGACACGGACGCACAGATACGCAGTATTTT. Residues: CASSMGHGRTDTQYF. The chain links TRBV7-7 to TRBJ2-3, with D maybe TRBD1 (6 bases). Germline CDR1 and CDR2: SSHAT and FNYEAQ (reference sequence). The CDR3 is 15 amino acids. Full variable domain (remainder filled in from reference TRBV7-7 and TRBJ2-3): GAGVSQSPRYKVTKRGQDVTLRCDPISSHATLYWYQQALGQGPEFLTYFNYEAQPDKSGLPSDRFSAERPEGSISTLTIQRTEQRDSAMYRCASSMGHGRTDTQYFGPGTRLTVL.

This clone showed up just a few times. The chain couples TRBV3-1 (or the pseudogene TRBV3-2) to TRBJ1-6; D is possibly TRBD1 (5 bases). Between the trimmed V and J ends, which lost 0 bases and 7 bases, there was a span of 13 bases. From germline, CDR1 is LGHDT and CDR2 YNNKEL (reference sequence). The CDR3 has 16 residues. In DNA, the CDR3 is TGTGCCAGCAGCCAAGATAGGTTGGGGGGAAATTCACCCCTCCACTTT. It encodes CASSQDRLGGNSPLHF.

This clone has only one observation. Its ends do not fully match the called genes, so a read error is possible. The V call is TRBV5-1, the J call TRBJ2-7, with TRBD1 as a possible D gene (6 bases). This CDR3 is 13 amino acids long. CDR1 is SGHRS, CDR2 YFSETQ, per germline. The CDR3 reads CASSMGSGGGAAF. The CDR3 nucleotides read TGCGCCAGCAGTATGGGGTCAGGTGGGGGCGCAGCCTTC.

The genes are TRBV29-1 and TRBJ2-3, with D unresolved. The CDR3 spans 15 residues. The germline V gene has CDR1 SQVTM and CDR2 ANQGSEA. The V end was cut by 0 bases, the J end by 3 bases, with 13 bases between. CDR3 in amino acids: CSVEDYVKGTDTQYF. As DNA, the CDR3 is TGCAGCGTTGAAGATTACGTTAAGGGTACAGATACGCAGTATTTT.

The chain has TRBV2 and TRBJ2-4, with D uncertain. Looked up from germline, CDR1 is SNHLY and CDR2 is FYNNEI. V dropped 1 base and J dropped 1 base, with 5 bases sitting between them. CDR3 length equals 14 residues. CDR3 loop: CASSEGVAKNIQYF. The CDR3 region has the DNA TGTGCCAGCAGTGAAGGAGTTGCCAAAAACATTCAGTACTTC.

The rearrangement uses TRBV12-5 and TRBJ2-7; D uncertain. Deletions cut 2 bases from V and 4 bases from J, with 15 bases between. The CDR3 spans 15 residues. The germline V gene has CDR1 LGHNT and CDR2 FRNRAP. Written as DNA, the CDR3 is TGTGCTAGTGGTTTGCCCCAAGGTGGGCGGTACGAGCAGTACTTC. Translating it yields CASGLPQGGRYEQYF.

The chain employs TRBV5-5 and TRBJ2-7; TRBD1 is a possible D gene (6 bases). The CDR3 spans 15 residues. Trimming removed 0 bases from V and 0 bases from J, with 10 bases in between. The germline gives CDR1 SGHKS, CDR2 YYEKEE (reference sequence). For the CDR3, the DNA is TGTGCCAGCAGCTTGGTTTTGGGACACTCCTACGAGCAGTACTTC. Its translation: CASSLVLGHSYEQYF.

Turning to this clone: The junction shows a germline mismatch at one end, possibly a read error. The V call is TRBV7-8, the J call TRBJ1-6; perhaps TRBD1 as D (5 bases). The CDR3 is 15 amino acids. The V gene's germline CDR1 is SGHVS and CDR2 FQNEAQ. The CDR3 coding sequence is TGTGCCAGCAGTTTAGTGCCTATGCAGGGCTCACCCCTCCACTTT. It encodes CASSLVPMQGSPLHF.

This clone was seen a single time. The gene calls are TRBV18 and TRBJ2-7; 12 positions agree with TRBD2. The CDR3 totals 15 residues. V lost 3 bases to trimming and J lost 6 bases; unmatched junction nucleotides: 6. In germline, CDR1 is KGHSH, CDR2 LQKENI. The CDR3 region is CASSPTSGSSGEQYF. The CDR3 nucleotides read TGTGCCAGCTCACCGACTAGCGGGAGTTCGGGCGAGCAGTACTTC.

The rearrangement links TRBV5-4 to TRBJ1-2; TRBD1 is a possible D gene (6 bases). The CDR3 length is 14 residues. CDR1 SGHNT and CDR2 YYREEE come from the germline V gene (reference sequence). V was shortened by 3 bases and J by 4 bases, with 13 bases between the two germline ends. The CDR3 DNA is TGTGCCAGCAGCTGGAACTCGGACAGCTATGGCTACACCTTC. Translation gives CASSWNSDSYGYTF.

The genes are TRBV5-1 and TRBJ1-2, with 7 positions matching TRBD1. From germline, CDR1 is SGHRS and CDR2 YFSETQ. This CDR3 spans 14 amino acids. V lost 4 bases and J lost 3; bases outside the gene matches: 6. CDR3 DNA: TGCGCCAGCAGCCAATATGACAGGGACTATGGCTACACCTTC. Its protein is CASSQYDRDYGYTF.

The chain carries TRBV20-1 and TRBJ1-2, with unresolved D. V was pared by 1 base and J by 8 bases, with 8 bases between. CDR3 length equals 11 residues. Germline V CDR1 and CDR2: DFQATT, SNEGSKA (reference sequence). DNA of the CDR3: TGCAGTGCTAGAGTCCTCGGAGGCTACACCTTC. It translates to CSARVLGGYTF.

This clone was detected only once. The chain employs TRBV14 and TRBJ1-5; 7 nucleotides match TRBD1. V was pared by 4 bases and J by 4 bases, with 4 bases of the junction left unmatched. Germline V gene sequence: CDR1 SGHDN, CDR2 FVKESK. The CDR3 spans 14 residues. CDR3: CASSLTGWNQPQHF. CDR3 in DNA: TGTGCCAGCAGCCTGACAGGGTGGAATCAGCCCCAGCATTTT. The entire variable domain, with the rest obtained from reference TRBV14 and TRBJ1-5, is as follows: EAGVTQFPSHSVIEKGQTVTLRCDPISGHDNLYWYRRVMGKEIKFLLHFVKESKQDESGMPNNRFLAERTGGTYSTLKVQPAELEDSGVYFCASSLTGWNQPQHFGDGTRLSIL.

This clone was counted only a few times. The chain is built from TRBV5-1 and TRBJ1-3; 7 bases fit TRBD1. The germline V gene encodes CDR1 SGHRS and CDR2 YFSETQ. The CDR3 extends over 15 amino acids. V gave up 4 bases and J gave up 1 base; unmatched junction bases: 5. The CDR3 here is CASSSEQGSGNTIYF. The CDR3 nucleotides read TGCGCCAGCAGCAGCGAACAGGGGTCTGGAAACACCATATATTTT. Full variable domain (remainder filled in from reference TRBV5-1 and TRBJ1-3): KAGVTQTPRYLIKTRGQQVTLSCSPISGHRSVSWYQQTPGQGLQFLFEYFSETQRNKGNFPGRFSGRQFSNSRSEMNVSTLELGDSALYLCASSSEQGSGNTIYFGEGSWLTVV.

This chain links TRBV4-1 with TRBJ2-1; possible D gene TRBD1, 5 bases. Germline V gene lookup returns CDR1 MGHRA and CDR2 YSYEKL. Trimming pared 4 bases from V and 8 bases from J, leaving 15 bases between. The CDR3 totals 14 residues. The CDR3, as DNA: TGCGCCAGCAGCCTGTCACCGACAGACGATGAGCAGTTCTTC. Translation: CASSLSPTDDEQFF.

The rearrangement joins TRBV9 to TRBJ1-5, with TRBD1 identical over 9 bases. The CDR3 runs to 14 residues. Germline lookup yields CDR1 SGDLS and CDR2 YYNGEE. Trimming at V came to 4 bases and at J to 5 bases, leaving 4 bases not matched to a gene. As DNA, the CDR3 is TGTGCCAGCAGCCCGGGACAGGGACATCAGCCCCAGCATTTT. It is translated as CASSPGQGHQPQHF.

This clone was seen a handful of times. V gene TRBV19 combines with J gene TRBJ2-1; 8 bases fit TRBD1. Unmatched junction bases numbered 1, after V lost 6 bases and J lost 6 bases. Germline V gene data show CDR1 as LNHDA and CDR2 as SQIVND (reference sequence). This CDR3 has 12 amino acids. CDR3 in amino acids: CASRDRGNEQFF. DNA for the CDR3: TGTGCCAGTAGAGACAGGGGCAATGAGCAGTTCTTC.

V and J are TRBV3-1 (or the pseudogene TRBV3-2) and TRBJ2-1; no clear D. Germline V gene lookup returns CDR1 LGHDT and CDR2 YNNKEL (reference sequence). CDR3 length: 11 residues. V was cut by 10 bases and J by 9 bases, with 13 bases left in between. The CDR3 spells CATGTVSEQFF. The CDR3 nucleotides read TGTGCCACTGGTACCGTGAGTGAGCAGTTCTTC.